One sample yielded the 28 T cell receptor beta chains listed below, sequenced in a study of cytotoxic CD8 clonotypes in ibrutinib-treated CLL. The repertoire was sequenced with immunoSEQ multiplex PCR; TCRdb's copy has only in-frame clones and lacks some. This sample carries 250,000 to 350,000 clones, about 72% of them seen once, and the ten largest clones take 5.6%. This sample comprised PBMCs, obtained at disease progression, from a patient treated with ibrutinib. These TCRs come from a human donor with chronic lymphocytic leukemia.

This clone has just a few counts. V usage is TRBV2 and J usage is TRBJ1-1; 9 bases map to TRBD1. From germline, CDR1 is SNHLY and CDR2 FYNNEI. The CDR3 has 14 residues. V dropped 8 bases and J dropped 4; count of bases not matched to a gene: 8. CDR3 nucleotides: TGTGCCAGCCACAGGGGGCTGGATGGCACTGAAGCTTTCTTT. It is translated as CASHRGLDGTEAFF. Based on the CDR3 plus reference TRBV2 and TRBJ1-1, the full variable domain is EPEVTQTPSHQVTQMGQEVILRCVPISNHLYFYWYRQILGQKVEFLVSFYNNEISEKSEIFDDQFSVERPDGSNFTLKIRSTKLEDSAMYFCASHRGLDGTEAFFGQGTRLTVV.

This chain links TRBV10-3 with TRBJ1-2, with a possible D match to TRBD1 (6 bases). The CDR3 runs to 14 residues. Trimming took 5 bases from V and 7 from J, leaving 17 bases between them. CDR1 is ENHRY, CDR2 SYGVKD, per germline. The CDR3 sequence is CAISPGDRLGGYTF. CDR3 DNA: TGTGCCATCAGTCCAGGGGACCGCCTTGGTGGCTACACCTTC.

DNA for the CDR3: TGTGCCAGCAGCTTGGGACGGAACTATGGCTACACCTTC. It yields the protein CASSLGRNYGYTF. The chain has TRBV14 and TRBJ1-2; D might be TRBD1 (5 bases). The CDR3 has 13 amino acids. CDR1 and CDR2 (germline): SGHDN, FVKESK. Trimming shortened V by 5 bases and J by 2 bases, and 9 bases separated the two germline ends.

The V call is TRBV6-5, the J call TRBJ1-6, with D possibly matching TRBD1 (6 bases). The germline V gene has CDR1 MNHEY and CDR2 SVGAGI. The V and J ends lost 2 bases and 7 bases respectively, with 9 bases between them. The CDR3 is 14 amino acids. The CDR3 reads CASSYRGVNSPLHF. The CDR3 DNA sequence: TGTGCCAGCAGTTACAGGGGGGTGAATTCACCCCTCCACTTT.

This sequence joins TRBV4-1 and TRBJ1-3, with D maybe TRBD1 (6 bases). The germline gives CDR1 MGHRA, CDR2 YSYEKL. Trimming cost V 4 bases and J 4 bases, with 17 bases left between them. The CDR3 loop spans 16 amino acids. The CDR3 here is CASSLLTGISGNTIYF. Here the CDR3 DNA reads TGCGCCAGCAGCCTCCTCACAGGGATATCAGGAAACACCATATATTTT.

The J gene is TRBJ2-3, the V gene TRBV5-1; TRBD2 is a possible D gene (6 bases). Germline V gives CDR1 SGHRS, CDR2 YFSETQ. Trimming pared 3 bases from V and 8 bases from J, leaving 16 bases between. This CDR3 comprises 14 residues. This CDR3 reads CASSSTSVTGTQYF. In nucleotides, the CDR3 is TGCGCCAGCAGCTCGACTAGTGTCACGGGTACGCAGTATTTT.

The genes are TRBV27 and TRBJ2-7; D perhaps matches TRBD1 (5 bases). Between the trimmed V and J ends, which lost 2 bases and 0 bases, there was a span of 11 bases. Germline assignment: CDR1 MNHEY and CDR2 SMNVEV (reference sequence). CDR3 size: 15 residues. The CDR3 region has the DNA TGTGCCAGCAGTTTACATCCCCAGGGCTCCTACGAGCAGTACTTC. Translated, it gives CASSLHPQGSYEQYF.

This clone was recorded only once. V gene TRBV29-1 combines with J gene TRBJ2-1; tentatively, D is TRBD1 (6 bases). The CDR3 contains 10 residues. The V gene lost 4 bases and the J gene lost 10 bases, with 8 bases spanning the gap. Germline assignment: CDR1 SQVTM and CDR2 ANQGSEA. Here the CDR3 reads CSVGGQEQFF. As DNA, the CDR3 is TGCAGCGTTGGGGGGCAGGAGCAGTTCTTC.

The V call is TRBV9, the J call TRBJ2-3, with 8 bases fitting TRBD2. Germline trimming cut 5 bases from V and 0 bases from J; bases unmatched to any gene: 2. Germline values: CDR1 SGDLS, CDR2 YYNGEE. This CDR3 contains 14 residues. The CDR3 sequence is CASSSGISTDTQYF. The CDR3 DNA reads TGTGCCAGCAGTAGCGGGATTAGCACAGATACGCAGTATTTT.

The chain carries TRBV7-9 and TRBJ2-5; 9 nucleotides agree with TRBD1. The CDR3 contains 14 residues. Looked up from germline, CDR1 is SEHNR and CDR2 is FQNEAQ (reference sequence). V gave up 5 bases and J gave up 1 base; unmatched junction bases: 2. CDR3 in amino acids: CASSRDRAQETQYF. The CDR3 nucleotides read TGTGCCAGCAGCAGGGACAGGGCCCAAGAGACCCAGTACTTC.

The chain recombines TRBV5-4 with TRBJ2-7; D unresolved. The length of the CDR3 is 15 residues. V lost 4 bases, J lost 2 bases, and 16 bases lay in between. The germline CDR1 and CDR2 sequences are SGHNT and YYREEE (reference sequence). The CDR3 nucleotides read TGTGCCAGCAGCACCCTCTGGACGGATACCTACGAGCAGTACTTC. It encodes CASSTLWTDTYEQYF. The full variable domain, its missing parts supplied by reference TRBV5-4 and TRBJ2-7, is ETGVTQSPTHLIKTRGQQVTLRCSSQSGHNTVSWYQQALGQGPQFIFQYYREEENGRGNFPPRFSGLQFPNYSSELNVNALELDDSALYLCASSTLWTDTYEQYFGPGTRLTVT.

V and J are TRBV7-6 and TRBJ1-1; the D is unclear. Germline values: CDR1 SGHVS, CDR2 FNYEAQ. The V end was cut by 3 bases, the J end by 4 bases, with 9 bases between. CDR3 size: 13 residues. The CDR3 is CASSFSYGTEAFF. The CDR3 region has the DNA TGTGCCAGCAGCTTCTCCTATGGCACTGAAGCTTTCTTT.

The chain couples TRBV18 to TRBJ2-7, with D maybe TRBD1 (5 bases). Germline loops: CDR1 KGHSH, CDR2 LQKENI. This CDR3 comprises 16 residues. Trimming took 3 bases from V and 0 from J, leaving 15 bases between them. The CDR3 DNA sequence: TGTGCCAGCTCACCGGCCACAGGACGGAGCTCCTACGAGCAGTACTTC. This sequence encodes CASSPATGRSSYEQYF.

This chain joins TRBV11-2 and TRBJ1-3, with no clear D. Trimming left V 6 bases short and J 4 bases short, with 7 bases between. This CDR3 spans 12 amino acids. The germline CDR1 and CDR2 sequences are SGHAT and FQNNGV. The CDR3 protein is CASRWSGNTIYF. CDR3 in DNA: TGTGCCAGCAGGTGGTCAGGAAACACCATATATTTT.

This clone was seen a few times. The chain combines TRBV5-1 with TRBJ1-3; D is perhaps TRBD1 (5 bases). Germline values: CDR1 SGHRS, CDR2 YFSETQ. The CDR3 loop spans 15 amino acids. V lost 4 bases, J lost 4 bases, and 15 bases lay in between. CDR3 in amino acids: CASSGTGTAGNTIYF. The CDR3 DNA sequence: TGCGCCAGCAGCGGAACCGGGACCGCAGGAAACACCATATATTTT.

This clone turned up a few times. One end of the junction does not line up with germline, which may come from a read error. This chain uses TRBV5-6 with TRBJ1-4; 8 positions agree with TRBD1. This CDR3 is built from 13 residues. Germline values: CDR1 SGHDT, CDR2 YYEEEE. CDR3 sequence (DNA): TGTGCCAGCAGCTCGCCAGGGGGCCAGTCCCTTGTTTTT. Encoded protein: CASSSPGGQSLVF.

The chain combines TRBV2 with TRBJ2-1; 7 bases line up with TRBD1. The CDR3 runs 16 residues. V lost 3 bases, J lost 2 bases, and 7 bases stayed unmatched. CDR1 is SNHLY, CDR2 FYNNEI, per germline. CDR3 in DNA: TGTGCCAGCAGTGACTGGGGGACAGATCCCTACAATGAGCAGTTCTTC. Translated: CASSDWGTDPYNEQFF.

This chain connects TRBV27 to TRBJ2-7; 7 bases fit TRBD2. The CDR3 is made up of 15 amino acids. The V gene end was trimmed by 6 bases and the J gene end by 1 base; junction bases not matched to a gene: 9. Germline assignment: CDR1 MNHEY and CDR2 SMNVEV (reference sequence). CDR3 nucleotide sequence: TGTGCCAGCAGGGCGGTGGGGGGGACTTCCTACGAGCAGTACTTC. As protein: CASRAVGGTSYEQYF.

This clone has only one observation. The chain recombines TRBV11-2 with TRBJ1-5; D is possibly TRBD1 (5 bases). The CDR3 sequence is 15 residues long. Germline assignment: CDR1 SGHAT and CDR2 FQNNGV. V lost 5 bases and J 0 bases, leaving 11 bases between the germline ends. CDR3 protein: CASSKDKYSNQPQHF. CDR3 DNA: TGTGCCAGCAGCAAGGACAAATATAGCAATCAGCCCCAGCATTTT.

The J gene is TRBJ1-2, the V gene TRBV5-1; D gene ambiguous. CDR3 length equals 14 residues. The V end lost 0 bases, the J end lost 4 bases, and 10 bases lay between the germline ends. The germline V gene has CDR1 SGHRS and CDR2 YFSETQ. CDR3 sequence (DNA): TGCGCCAGCAGCTTGGAACACTCCTCCTATGGCTACACCTTC. Residues: CASSLEHSSYGYTF.

This clone was observed a few times. The rearrangement joins TRBV18 to TRBJ1-6; possible D gene TRBD1, 6 bases. The germline CDR1 and CDR2 sequences are KGHSH and LQKENI. The V end was cut by 6 bases, the J end by 10 bases, with 16 bases between. The CDR3 has 14 amino acids. In DNA, the CDR3 is TGTGCCAGCTCCCCGAACAGGGAAGGATCACCCCTCCACTTT. Translated: CASSPNREGSPLHF.

This clone has just a few counts. The CDR3: CASSASFGYQETQYF. The CDR3 DNA is TGTGCCAGCAGTGCTAGTTTCGGGTACCAAGAGACCCAGTACTTC. The rearrangement uses TRBV2 and TRBJ2-5, with unresolved D. The CDR3 covers 15 residues. The ends were cut back, 4 bases at V and 0 bases at J, with 12 bases in the middle. Germline V gene sequence: CDR1 SNHLY, CDR2 FYNNEI.

The chain joins TRBV9 to TRBJ1-6; tentative D call: TRBD1 (6 bases). With 4 bases removed from V and 9 bases from J, the gap between germline ends came to 11 bases. Germline V lookup: CDR1 SGDLS, CDR2 YYNGEE. CDR3 length equals 13 residues. CDR3 in amino acids: CASSPSQGSPLHF. The CDR3 DNA sequence: TGTGCCAGCAGCCCCTCACAGGGTTCACCCCTCCACTTT. The full variable domain, with the rest looked up from reference TRBV9 and TRBJ1-6, is DSGVTQTPKHLITATGQRVTLRCSPRSGDLSVYWYQQSLDQGLQFLIQYYNGEERAKGNILERFSAQQFPDLHSELNLSSLELGDSALYFCASSPSQGSPLHFGNGTRLTVT.

V usage is TRBV29-1 and J usage is TRBJ2-7; 8 bases are a match to TRBD1. The germline CDR1 and CDR2 sequences are SQVTM and ANQGSEA. The CDR3 is made up of 14 amino acids. With V trimmed by 6 bases and J by 2 bases, 9 bases remained unmatched. CDR3 DNA: TGCAGCGTGGATCCCGGGACAGGTGCCTACGAGCAGTACTTC. This codes for CSVDPGTGAYEQYF.

This chain links TRBV6-6 with TRBJ2-7; D gene unclear. CDR1 is MNHNY, CDR2 SVGAGI, per germline (reference sequence). The CDR3 is 12 residues long. Trimming stripped 4 bases from V and 4 bases from J, with 8 bases between. This CDR3 is CASSLRIYEQYF. For the CDR3, the DNA is TGTGCCAGCAGTTTAAGAATTTACGAGCAGTACTTC.

This clone was counted a few times. The chain joins TRBV4-1 to TRBJ2-7; D ambiguous. This CDR3 region has 13 residues. The germline V gene has CDR1 MGHRA and CDR2 YSYEKL. The V end was cut by 4 bases, the J end by 3 bases, with 10 bases between. The CDR3 here is CASSRYRDYEQYF. The CDR3 DNA reads as TGCGCCAGCAGCCGTTATAGGGACTACGAGCAGTACTTC.

The genes are TRBV14 and TRBJ1-1; D gene ambiguous. The V end lost 0 bases, the J end lost 7 bases, and 18 bases lay between the germline ends. Germline V lookup: CDR1 SGHDN, CDR2 FVKESK. This CDR3 has 16 residues. The CDR3 is CASSQESWPSNLEAFF. In DNA, the CDR3 is TGTGCCAGCAGCCAAGAGTCATGGCCCTCCAACCTTGAAGCTTTCTTT. Full variable domain (outside the CDR3, taken from reference TRBV14 and TRBJ1-1): EAGVTQFPSHSVIEKGQTVTLRCDPISGHDNLYWYRRVMGKEIKFLLHFVKESKQDESGMPNNRFLAERTGGTYSTLKVQPAELEDSGVYFCASSQESWPSNLEAFFGQGTRLTVV.

CDR3 region: CASSVGLVLESGNTIYF. CDR3 bases: TGTGCCAGCAGCGTAGGTCTGGTGTTGGAATCTGGAAACACCATATATTTT. The chain has TRBV9 and TRBJ1-3; D is ambiguous. Per germline, CDR1 SGDLS and CDR2 YYNGEE. V gave up 0 bases and J gave up 1 base, with 14 bases separating them. CDR3 length: 17 amino acids.